The 29 T cell receptor beta chains presented below share a single source sample, sequenced in a study. TCRdb processed the 5' RACE reads anew with MiXCR; each CDR3 protein has one entry. The data show approximately 11,000 distinct CDR3 sequences, more than 15% seen once. Tregs were sorted as CD4+CD25+CD127-/low cells. Sequencing input: Tregs sorted from a lymph node. The origin of the receptors is a female donor with breast cancer.

This clonotype was seen at least ten times. The rearrangement uses TRBV9 and TRBJ2-3, with TRBD2 matching 8 bases. There are 16 residues in the CDR3. The trim removed 3 bases at V and 2 bases at J, leaving 8 bases unmatched. Germline V gives CDR1 SGDLS, CDR2 YYNGEE. CDR3 in DNA: TGTGCCAGCAGCGGGTTAGCGGGACGCATCACAGATACGCAGTATTTT. It translates to CASSGLAGRITDTQYF.

This clonotype was detected ten times or more. At one boundary the junction diverges from the germline segment, which might be a read error. The chain joins TRBV7-7 to TRBJ2-2; D is possibly TRBD1 (6 bases). Germline CDR1 SSHAT, CDR2 FNYEAQ (reference sequence). The CDR3 runs 15 residues. The CDR3 here is CASSQSGQNTGELFF. The CDR3 DNA reads as TGTGCTAGCAGCCAATCGGGACAGAACACCGGGGAGCTGTTTTTT.

This clonotype was counted between two and nine times. The chain uses TRBV28 and TRBJ1-6; D gene uncertain. Germline lookup yields CDR1 MDHEN and CDR2 SYDVKM. Trimming took off 7 bases at V and 4 bases at J, with 14 bases between the two ends. The CDR3 is 15 amino acids. This CDR3 reads CASTFDSGYNSPLHF. The CDR3 coding sequence is TGTGCCAGCACCTTTGACTCGGGTTATAATTCACCCCTCCACTTT.

This clonotype is medium-sized. The chain joins TRBV9 to TRBJ2-1; D gene ambiguous. V gave up 0 bases and J gave up 8 bases, with 9 bases separating them. The length of the CDR3 is 13 residues. CDR1 and CDR2 from the germline V gene are SGDLS and YYNGEE. CDR3 bases: TGTGCCAGCAGCGTAGTCACTCTGGATGAGCAGTTCTTC. This gives the protein CASSVVTLDEQFF.

Comments on this clonotype: This may arise from a read error, as a much more abundant clone is one base away. The J gene is TRBJ2-5, the V gene TRBV29-1, with D hard to call. Germline V CDR1 and CDR2: SQVTM, ANQGSEA. The CDR3 totals 12 residues. CDR3 sequence: CSVEDVGETQCF. The CDR3 coding sequence is TGCAGCGTTGAAGATGTAGGAGAGACCCAGTGCTTC.

At least ten counts were recorded for this clonotype. The chain joins TRBV12-3 or TRBV12-4 to TRBJ1-5; TRBD1 agrees at 11 bases. With V trimmed by 5 bases and J by 4 bases, 7 bases remained unmatched. The CDR3 length is 16 residues. The CDR3 DNA is TGTGCCAGCAGTCTCGTTGGACAGGGGGCGAATCAGCCCCAGCATTTT. It is translated as CASSLVGQGANQPQHF.

This clonotype is labeled medium-sized. The chain uses TRBV5-1 and TRBJ2-3; perhaps D is TRBD1 or TRBD2 (5 bases each). CDR3 length: 16 residues. Per the germline V gene, CDR1 is SGHRS and CDR2 is YFSETQ. Trimming removed 0 bases from V and 3 bases from J, with 14 bases in between. CDR3 loop: CASSLGGSWGTDTQYF. The DNA for the CDR3 is TGCGCCAGCAGCTTGGGTGGGTCATGGGGGACAGATACGCAGTATTTT.

The chain is built from TRBV5-1 and TRBJ2-2, with 8 bases fitting TRBD1. Germline V gene data show CDR1 as SGHRS and CDR2 as YFSETQ. V shed 6 bases and J 0 bases; nucleotides not matched to a gene: 7. CDR3 length equals 16 residues. The CDR3 DNA follows: TGCGCCAGCACCTTCCCGGGACAGGCGAACACCGGGGAGCTGTTTTTT. Residues: CASTFPGQANTGELFF.

Ten or more counts support this clonotype. The gene calls are TRBV24-1 and TRBJ2-2; 11 bases align to TRBD2. The CDR3 totals 16 residues. Unmatched junction bases numbered 4, after V lost 5 bases and J lost 3 bases. The germline V gene encodes CDR1 KGHDR and CDR2 SFDVKD. CDR3 sequence reads: CATSGGTSGYTGELFF. The CDR3 bases are TGTGCCACCAGTGGTGGGACTAGCGGATACACCGGGGAGCTGTTTTTT.

Within the sample, this clonotype is medium-sized. The rearrangement joins TRBV5-1 to TRBJ1-1; TRBD1 is a possible D gene (6 bases). The CDR3 sequence is 14 residues long. V was cut by 5 bases and J by 4 bases, with 15 bases left in between. Germline V lookup: CDR1 SGHRS, CDR2 YFSETQ. This chain's CDR3 is CASRGRGDGTEAFF. For the CDR3, the DNA is TGCGCCAGCAGAGGTAGGGGGGACGGCACTGAAGCTTTCTTT.

The table lists this clonotype with a few counts. The chain couples TRBV2 to TRBJ2-7; no definite D call. Trimming pared 3 bases from V and 2 bases from J, leaving 20 bases between. CDR3 length: 17 amino acids. The germline gives CDR1 SNHLY, CDR2 FYNNEI. The CDR3 DNA reads TGTGCCAGCAGTGACTTCAGAGTGCTAACTCGGACCTACGAGCAGTACTTC. This codes for CASSDFRVLTRTYEQYF.

This clonotype showed up many times. The genes are TRBV5-1 and TRBJ1-2; TRBD1 matches 7 bases. CDR1 is SGHRS, CDR2 YFSETQ, per germline. This CDR3 comprises 15 residues. With 4 bases clipped from V and 0 bases from J, the junction kept 6 bases outside the gene matches. Here the CDR3 DNA reads TGCGCCAGCAGCAGAAGGGGGCCGTCTAACTATGGCTACACCTTC. It encodes CASSRRGPSNYGYTF.

CDR3 nucleotides: TGTGCCAGCAGCTTAGGCAAGGACGCTGGTTATTCACCCCTCCACTTT. It specifies CASSLGKDAGYSPLHF. V is TRBV7-2 and J is TRBJ1-6; no reliable D call. The V and J ends lost 1 base and 8 bases respectively, with 15 bases between them. This CDR3 is 16 amino acids long. The germline CDR1 and CDR2 sequences are SGHTA and FQGNSA.

This clonotype was detected ten times or more. The chain uses TRBV6-1 and TRBJ2-1; D unclear. Trimming removed 4 bases at V and 5 bases at J, with 12 bases between. The CDR3 is 14 residues long. CDR1 and CDR2 (germline): MNHNS, SASEGT. CDR3 nucleotide sequence: TGTGCCAGCAGTGGGGGTGAGGTCCACAATGAGCAGTTCTTC. Residues: CASSGGEVHNEQFF.

This clonotype is termed medium-sized. The chain combines TRBV28 with TRBJ2-7; perhaps TRBD2 as D (6 bases). The germline gives CDR1 MDHEN, CDR2 SYDVKM. V lost 5 bases and J 6 bases, leaving 11 bases between the germline ends. The CDR3 is 12 amino acids. The CDR3 sequence: CASSLGRFEQYF. CDR3 DNA: TGTGCCAGCAGTCTCGGGAGATTCGAGCAGTACTTC.

This clonotype came up many times. The gene calls are TRBV30 and TRBJ2-5, with 8 positions matching TRBD2. Germline assignment: CDR1 GTSNPN and CDR2 SVGIG (reference sequence). The CDR3 is 12 residues long. CDR3 sequence: CAGGRPTVTQYF. CDR3 sequence (DNA): TGTGCGGGCGGGAGGCCAACGGTGACCCAGTACTTC.

With respect to this clonotype: Being one base from a much bigger clone, this may be a read error. The chain is built from TRBV28 and TRBJ1-2; 10 positions agree with TRBD1. The CDR3 covers 13 residues. Germline V gene lookup returns CDR1 MDHEN and CDR2 SYDVKM. The CDR3 DNA reads TGTGCCAGCAGGGACAGGGGGAGGGATGGCTTCACCTTC. It yields the protein CASRDRGRDGFTF.

This clonotype is judged medium-sized. The chain combines TRBV7-2 with TRBJ2-5; D is possibly TRBD1 or TRBD2 (6 bases each). The germline V and J ends were trimmed by 0 bases and 5 bases, with 13 bases remaining between them. CDR1 and CDR2 from the germline V gene are SGHTA and FQGNSA. This CDR3 comprises 15 residues. CDR3 residues: CASSLARGALETQYF. CDR3 nucleotide sequence: TGTGCCAGCAGCTTAGCAAGGGGGGCCTTGGAGACCCAGTACTTC.

This clonotype is classed as medium-sized. V gene TRBV7-6 combines with J gene TRBJ1-5; D may be TRBD1 (5 bases). With 5 bases removed from V and 4 bases from J, the gap between germline ends came to 9 bases. From germline, CDR1 is SGHVS and CDR2 FNYEAQ. CDR3 size: 13 residues. The CDR3 bases are TGTGCCAGCAGCGCCGACAGAAATCAGCCCCAGCATTTT. Translation gives CASSADRNQPQHF.

This clonotype was seen more than once but under ten times. The V and J genes are TRBV6-6 and TRBJ2-3, with D tentatively TRBD2 (6 bases). The CDR3 loop spans 17 amino acids. Germline V CDR1 and CDR2: MNHNY, SVGAGI (reference sequence). The V gene lost 1 base and the J gene lost 0 bases, with 14 bases spanning the gap. CDR3 protein: CASSYWDSPTSTDTQYF. The DNA of the CDR3 is TGTGCCAGCAGTTACTGGGACTCACCTACTAGCACAGATACGCAGTATTTT.

This clonotype was detected once. Germline and junction disagree at one end, which may indicate a read error. The CDR3 is CASSLGVKADDGCTF. The CDR3 DNA reads as TGCGCCAGCAGCTTGGGGGTCAAGGCCGATGATGGCTGCACCTTC. The chain uses TRBV5-1 and TRBJ1-2, with D hard to call. CDR1 and CDR2 (germline): SGHRS, YFSETQ. The CDR3 is 15 residues long.

This clonotype was observed at least ten times. V usage is TRBV7-3 and J usage is TRBJ2-7, with D maybe TRBD1 (5 bases). Germline loops: CDR1 SGHTA, CDR2 FQGTGA. V dropped 1 base and J dropped 3 bases, with 16 bases sitting between them. This CDR3 has 16 residues. The CDR3 DNA sequence: TGTGCCAGCAGCTTAAGTTCAGGGTCGACAGTCTACGAGCAGTACTTC. This codes for CASSLSSGSTVYEQYF. Together with reference TRBV7-3 and TRBJ2-7, the CDR3 gives the full variable domain: GAGVSQTPSNKVTEKGKYVELRCDPISGHTALYWYRQSLGQGPEFLIYFQGTGAADDSGLPNDRFFAVRPEGSVSTLKIQRTERGDSAVYLCASSLSSGSTVYEQYFGPGTRLTVT.

In its sample, this clonotype was seen a few times. This CDR3 is missing its conserved last phenylalanine or tryptophan, likely due to a read error. The chain is built from TRBV12-3 or TRBV12-4 and TRBJ2-1, with TRBD2 matching over 11 bases. This CDR3 region has 16 residues. The CDR3 spells CASSNTGTSGYNEQFS. CDR3 bases: TGTGCCAGCAGTAATACCGGGACTAGCGGTTACAACGAGCAGTTCTCC.

This clonotype counts as medium-sized. The rearrangement uses TRBV28 and TRBJ1-1; D not resolved. The CDR3 has 11 residues. Trimming took 8 bases from V and 4 from J, leaving 8 bases between them. Germline V gene lookup returns CDR1 MDHEN and CDR2 SYDVKM. CDR3 residues: CASAMGTEAFF. CDR3 coding DNA: TGTGCCAGCGCAATGGGCACTGAAGCTTTCTTT.

DNA of the CDR3: TGTGCCAGCAGAGACGGGTGGACCGGGGCCCAGTACTTC. Translated: CASRDGWTGAQYF. The chain combines TRBV2 with TRBJ2-5, with D possibly matching TRBD2 (5 bases). This CDR3 is 13 amino acids long. Trimming took 6 bases from V and 9 from J, leaving 17 bases between them. From germline, CDR1 is SNHLY and CDR2 FYNNEI. The variable domain in full, completed from reference TRBV2 and TRBJ2-5, reads EPEVTQTPSHQVTQMGQEVILRCVPISNHLYFYWYRQILGQKVEFLVSFYNNEISEKSEIFDDQFSVERPDGSNFTLKIRSTKLEDSAMYFCASRDGWTGAQYFGPGTRLLVL.

As to this clonotype: A clone one base away is much larger, so this may be a read error. The missing conserved phenylalanine or tryptophan at the end of this CDR3 makes a read error likely. The chain couples TRBV28 to TRBJ2-5; D tentatively reads TRBD1 or TRBD2 (5 bases each). Germline CDR1 reads MDHEN; CDR2 reads SYDVKM. The CDR3 spans 12 residues. V lost 6 bases to trimming and J lost 6 bases, with 11 bases between them. CDR3 residues: CASRAGRKTQYS. The DNA of the CDR3 is TGTGCCAGCAGGGCAGGGAGAAAGACCCAGTACTCC.

This clonotype is termed medium-sized. This chain joins TRBV12-3 or TRBV12-4 and TRBJ2-7; 9 bases align to TRBD1. This CDR3 region has 16 residues. V was clipped by 5 bases and J by 2 bases; unmatched bases: 10. DNA of the CDR3: TGTGCCAGCAGTCAGCCCGGGACAGGGACCACCTACGAGCAGTACTTC. This translates into CASSQPGTGTTYEQYF.

The chain joins TRBV20-1 to TRBJ2-7; 11 bases fit TRBD2. The CDR3 loop spans 15 amino acids. CDR1 and CDR2 (germline): DFQATT, SNEGSKA (reference sequence). Trimming took 1 base from V and 3 from J; bases not matched to a gene: 5. CDR3 DNA sequence: TGCAGTGCTAGAGTCGTTACTAGCGGGAGCTACGAGCAGTACTTC. This encodes CSARVVTSGSYEQYF.

The V gene is TRBV18, the J gene TRBJ2-7, with TRBD2 as a possible D gene (6 bases). The V end lost 5 bases, the J end lost 0 bases, and 14 bases lay between the germline ends. The CDR3 extends over 15 amino acids. Germline CDR1 and CDR2: KGHSH and LQKENI. CDR3 nucleotide sequence: TGTGCCAGCTCAATAGGCGGGGCGAGCTCCTACGAGCAGTACTTC. Protein: CASSIGGASSYEQYF.